The 5 T cell receptor beta chains listed next were all sequenced from one sample in a study of blood T cells in healthy people across ages. Through a sample-barcoded 5' primer and a J-beta primer mix, a second PCR was run for about 6 to 12 cycles. TCRdb used MiXCR to reprocess the 5' RACE reads, holding one entry per CDR3 protein. The table includes about a million distinct CDR3 sequences, about 51% detected once. The sample was blood. Receptor source: an older woman in good health.

The CDR3 DNA reads as TGTGCCAGCAGTTTAAGGCTAAGCGAGCAGTACTTC. Its protein product is CASSLRLSEQYF. The chain is built from TRBV28 and TRBJ2-5; D remains unclear. The end of the DNA fits TRBJ2-7 better, so the J call may be wrong. From germline, CDR1 is MDHEN and CDR2 SYDVKM. The CDR3 loop spans 12 amino acids.

The DNA of the CDR3 is TGCGCCAGCAGCTTGAAGGGGGAGGTTTATAATTCACCCCTCCACTTT. This sequence encodes CASSLKGEVYNSPLHF. The J gene is TRBJ1-6, the V gene TRBV5-1; weak D call: TRBD1 (6 bases). Deletions cut 1 base from V and 4 bases from J, with 12 bases between. The V gene's germline CDR1 is SGHRS and CDR2 YFSETQ. The CDR3 length is 16 residues.

V and J are TRBV5-1 and TRBJ1-4; no reliable D call. CDR3 length: 14 residues. Per the germline V gene, CDR1 is SGHRS and CDR2 is YFSETQ. Trimming shortened V by 2 bases and J by 6 bases, and 11 bases separated the two germline ends. The CDR3 loop reads CASSFKFSDEKLFF. DNA of the CDR3: TGCGCCAGCAGCTTTAAATTCTCGGATGAAAAACTGTTTTTT.

This sequence joins TRBV6-5 and TRBJ2-2; 11 bases are a match to TRBD2. Germline V lookup: CDR1 MNHEY, CDR2 SVGAGI. V was clipped by 6 bases and J by 4 bases; unmatched bases: 7. There are 16 residues in the CDR3. The CDR3 nucleotides read TGTGCCAGCAGGAAACTAGCGGGAGAGGTCACCGGGGAGCTGTTTTTT. Protein: CASRKLAGEVTGELFF.

This clonotype was found once. The V call is TRBV20-1, the J call TRBJ2-4; possible D gene TRBD1, 5 bases. Trimming left V 0 bases short and J 0 bases short, with 9 bases between. There are 15 residues in the CDR3. Germline V gene lookup returns CDR1 DFQATT and CDR2 SNEGSKA (reference sequence). For the CDR3, the DNA is TGCAGTGCTAGAGATCTAGGGGTAGCCAAAAACATTCAGTACTTC. This codes for CSARDLGVAKNIQYF.